This record concerns one T cell receptor beta chain sequence. As handled by the study authors: Counts of nucleated cells, estimated from reference gene primer amplification, were obtained. The table came from immunoSEQ multiplex PCR; TCRdb's copy has only in-frame clones and leaves some out. Clonal size and the V and J genes are those of that table, whereas D and trimming came from the DNA. The sample lists some 42,000 clones; about 77% were seen once. The data derive from a study of blood T cell repertoires in COVID-19. As for the study in general: Acute and convalescent COVID-19 specimens originated in the United States, Italy and Spain. From T cells, B-cell-depleted T cells, or PBMCs came the material, which was cDNA or gDNA.

The J segment lost 7 bases and the V segment lost 5 bases, leaving 10 bases of the junction unmatched. CDR3 length: 15 amino acids. Germline V lookup: CDR1 SGHTA, CDR2 FQGNSA. Source material: peripheral blood. This receptor was identified in a woman in her seventies with acute or convalescent COVID-19. The chain employs TRBV7-2 and TRBJ1-4; 7 bases align to TRBD1. The CDR3 protein is CASSIRTGQSEKLFF. The DNA for the CDR3 is TGTGCCAGCAGCATCCGGACAGGTCAGAGTGAAAAACTGTTTTTT.